This T cell receptor beta chain was captured in a study of T cells in lung cancer brain metastases. CDR3 length: 16 amino acids. Germline lookup yields CDR1 SGHTA and CDR2 FQGNSA. The V gene lost 1 base and the J gene lost 0 bases, with 10 bases spanning the gap. TCRdb's copy holds only in-frame clones and misses some; the assay was immunoSEQ multiplex PCR. The top ten clones hold around 3.6% of a sample with 2,000 to 2,500 clones, around 90% of them seen once. Sequenced material: tumor tissue from the primary lung tumor. The sequence came from a man in his sixties or seventies with non-small cell lung cancer. The rearrangement uses TRBV7-2 and TRBJ1-3; D may be TRBD1 (5 bases). This CDR3 is CASSLEGTLSGNTIYF. Written as DNA, the CDR3 is TGTGCCAGCAGCTTAGAAGGGACCCTCTCTGGAAACACCATATATTTT.